These T cell receptor beta chains were read from a single sample in a study of beta chain features in type 1 diabetes. Measured with immunoSEQ multiplex PCR; TCRdb has only the in-frame clones, and not every one. The data hold 860,000 or so clones, with about a sixth observed a single time. Sequencing used naive CD4+ T cells from blood. The receptors stem from a young woman in good health. Both conserved end residues are part of each CDR3. Fields, in order: V gene, D gene, J gene, CDR3 protein. The D gene is left open where the match is weak.

TRBV4-2	.	TRBJ2-1	CASSQDLNRGGSLF
TRBV18	.	TRBJ2-1	CASSPFDTYNEQFF
TRBV6-6	.	TRBJ2-1	CASRDRLAYNEQFF
TRBV10-3	TRBD2	TRBJ2-7	CASRTSGSFSEQYF
TRBV18	TRBD2	TRBJ2-1	CASSPTASGSPGNEQFF
TRBV2	.	TRBJ1-2	CASRVDSYGYTF
TRBV5-1	.	TRBJ2-1	CASSLEVAGPYNKQFF
TRBV7-9	TRBD1	TRBJ1-4	CASSLTGGGNEKLFF
TRBV9	.	TRBJ2-3	CASSVDSGYTDTQYF
TRBV9	TRBD2	TRBJ2-3	CASSVGTSGSVADTQYF
TRBV7-8	TRBD2	TRBJ2-5	CASNRLAGAQETQYF
TRBV28	.	TRBJ1-2	CASSFSLNYGYTF
TRBV10-3	TRBD1	TRBJ2-3	CAISTAPGQGADTQYF
TRBV18	.	TRBJ2-7	CASSLGQTYEQYF
TRBV9	TRBD2	TRBJ2-1	CASSPGTSGNNEQFF
TRBV19	.	TRBJ2-6	CASSIALTPGANVLTF
TRBV28	.	TRBJ1-5	CASRLGGFGQPQHF
TRBV10-3	.	TRBJ2-5	CAISEGETQYF
TRBV6-6	TRBD1	TRBJ2-3	CASSLEGARADTQYF
TRBV6-6	.	TRBJ2-4	CASSYGGAKNIQYF
TRBV11-2	TRBD1	TRBJ2-2	CASSRSPPGQSNTGELFF
TRBV18	TRBD2	TRBJ2-1	CASSPPGTSGTYNEQFF
TRBV5-1	.	TRBJ1-4	CASSQVPTGLGEKLFF
TRBV6-6	TRBD1	TRBJ2-3	CASSQTGVDTQYF
TRBV18	TRBD2	TRBJ2-7	CASSPQLADAIYEQYF
TRBV29-1	TRBD1	TRBJ2-5	CSAGTEETQYF
TRBV27	TRBD1	TRBJ2-5	CASSATGWGYQETQYF
TRBV11-2	.	TRBJ2-7	CASSLGLQASYEQYF
TRBV2	TRBD1	TRBJ1-1	CASSVQGYTEAFF
TRBV28	.	TRBJ2-7	CASTPTNSYEQYF
TRBV7-3	TRBD2	TRBJ2-1	CASSPTSGSNEQFF
TRBV6-6	TRBD2	TRBJ2-3	CASSYMREGRRDTQYF
TRBV25-1	.	TRBJ2-1	CASSEPQVRSYNEQFF
TRBV10-3	.	TRBJ2-3	CAISESKGFYTDTQYF
TRBV5-1	.	TRBJ2-6	CASSLASGANVLTF
TRBV6-6	.	TRBJ2-7	CASSYFGSLYEQYF
TRBV9	TRBD2	TRBJ2-1	CASSVGLAGGPPYNEQFF
TRBV5-1	TRBD2	TRBJ2-1	CASTIAGGTAYNEQFF
TRBV4-2	.	TRBJ2-1	CASSQGLVDGEQFF
TRBV9	TRBD2	TRBJ2-7	CASSAGTSGEPYEQYF
TRBV6-1	TRBD2	TRBJ2-5	CASSEAGRQEETQYF
TRBV13	TRBD2	TRBJ2-7	CASSLGGAGVDEQYF
TRBV15	TRBD2	TRBJ2-7	CATSRDLAGGYYEQYF
TRBV11-1	.	TRBJ2-5	CASSLSRRDSRQETQYF
TRBV19	.	TRBJ2-2	CASRWGNTGELFF
TRBV19	.	TRBJ2-7	CASSIYPPGSGEQYF
TRBV19	TRBD2	TRBJ2-2	CASSTSSGRPTGELFF
TRBV20-1	.	TRBJ1-1	CSARAAREAFF
TRBV28	TRBD2	TRBJ2-7	CASSLGGRYEQYF
TRBV18	TRBD1	TRBJ1-1	CASSPQTGTVSNTEAFF
TRBV7-9	.	TRBJ2-3	CASSGIETDTQYF
TRBV4-3	.	TRBJ2-1	CASSQEGGNEQFF